This TCR beta chain was identified in a study of blood T cell repertoires in COVID-19. Study summary: Sites in the United States, Italy and Spain provided acute and convalescent COVID-19 samples.

The CDR3 is 19 residues long. After removal of 4 bases from V and 1 base from J, the junction contained 10 bases not matched to a gene. CDR1 and CDR2 (germline): SGHDT, YYEEEE. This clone was counted a single time. Assay used: immunoSEQ multiplex PCR; TCRdb lists only in-frame clones, some missing. This table has about 140,000 clones, under 85% appearing once. Sequenced sample: peripheral blood. J is TRBJ2-1 and V is TRBV5-6, with 14 bases matching TRBD2. The TCR comes from a human donor in a cohort sampled during active COVID-19. The CDR3 region has the DNA TGTGCCAGCAGCGCCCGACTAGCGGGGGGGCCGGTATCCTACAATGAGCAGTTCTTC. Protein sequence: CASSARLAGGPVSYNEQFF.